The clone carrying this T cell receptor beta chain was counted a single time. Germline lookup yields CDR1 SEHNR and CDR2 FQNEAQ (reference sequence). CDR3 length equals 13 residues. Trimming left V 4 bases short and J 8 bases short, with 14 bases between. Following RNA extraction, reverse transcription yielded cDNA that acted as the sequencing template. Libraries were prepared by immunoSEQ multiplex PCR; TCRdb keeps only in-frame clonotypes and omits some of them. Of roughly 250,000 clones listed, 65% to 70% are singletons. The data are from a study of CD8+ T cells in alopecia areata. V is TRBV7-9 and J is TRBJ1-2; D may be TRBD1 (5 bases). The receptor was derived from a human donor with alopecia areata. Sequencing was performed on CD4+ T cells sorted from blood, taken at week 0. The CDR3, as DNA: TGTGCCAGCAGCTCCGGGACTGCCTTCGGCTACACCTTC. Encoded protein: CASSSGTAFGYTF.